A selection of T cell receptor beta chains follows, all from one sample in a study of blood T cell repertoires in COVID-19. Sequenced by immunoSEQ multiplex PCR; TCRdb stores in-frame clones only, minus some. The sample carries some 300,000 clones, over 80% recorded once. The specimen was peripheral blood. Source of these receptors: a woman in her forties or fifties with COVID-19, enrolled during active disease. CDR3s include the opening cysteine and the closing phenylalanine or tryptophan. The order of the fields is J gene, V gene, clone size, CDR3 protein. Not all rows give a size; the values are once, few, many and, for expanded clones, a class.

TRBJ2-3,TRBV29-1,NA,CSATDRGGDTQYF
TRBJ1-3,TRBV18,NA,CASSPPGGGSGNTIYF
TRBJ2-1,TRBV6-5,NA,CASSRRDEQFF
TRBJ1-2,TRBV1,NA,CTSKLQGSHGYTF
TRBJ2-7,TRBV19,NA,CASSTRGREAEQYF
TRBJ2-2,TRBV6-2/TRBV6-3,NA,CASSYSIAGADTGELFF
TRBJ2-2,TRBV5-4,NA,CASSLEGGSWELFF
TRBJ2-7,TRBV6-2/TRBV6-3,NA,CASSWGGSYEQYF
TRBJ2-7,TRBV27,NA,CASSPRQGRGEQYF
TRBJ1-1,TRBV11-1,once,CASSLLPVDTEAFF
TRBJ1-2,TRBV5-4,few,CASSLAPGGDYGYTF
TRBJ2-7,TRBV9,NA,CASSVGLAGPPSYEQYF
TRBJ2-5,TRBV13,NA,CASSLGRGWMGETQYF
TRBJ2-7,TRBV4-2,few,CASSQVSGTASYEQYF
TRBJ2-7,TRBV4-2,NA,CASSQGTTGHGFDEQYF
TRBJ1-5,TRBV6-5,NA,CASSARGHSNQPQHF
TRBJ2-1,TRBV4-3,NA,CASSRERTGFRSVFF
TRBJ1-6,TRBV27,NA,CASSPTGRNNSPLHF
TRBJ2-2,TRBV21-1,NA,CASRRPGQAPTGELFF
TRBJ2-3,TRBV6-2/TRBV6-3,NA,CASSYRIGTSGSGTDTQYF
TRBJ2-5,TRBV19,NA,CASSIGGFQETQYF
TRBJ1-3,TRBV5-6,NA,CASSPTGRGLSGNTIYF
TRBJ2-1,TRBV9,NA,CASSVGLAGYNEQFF
TRBJ1-5,TRBV9,NA,CASSSDRGYQPQHF
TRBJ2-3,TRBV5-5,NA,CASSLGTSGSLGLDTQYF
TRBJ2-7,TRBV20-1,NA,CSANRGDEQYF
TRBJ2-5,TRBV4-3,NA,CASSQEGSGGTQYF
TRBJ1-2,TRBV6-2/TRBV6-3,NA,CASSRDSRDRGYTF
TRBJ1-2,TRBV18,NA,CASSPPYLSHTGQNYGYTF
TRBJ2-1,TRBV4-2,NA,CASSPGQGKSSYNEQFF
TRBJ1-5,TRBV11-2,NA,CASSLAGQRSEPQHF